The clone carrying this T cell receptor (beta chain) was observed at least ten times. Its specificity is not known. This sample was taken from a study of neurological immune-mediated disorders. Study conclusions and caveats: While HTLV-1-associated myelopathy showed the greatest TCR clonal expansion, multiple sclerosis showed the least, falling below healthy controls. TCR-beta repertoires seemed private in all groups, with no expanded CDR3 amino acid sequences shared.

The CDR3 is 15 residues long. Trimming pared 3 bases from V and 6 bases from J, leaving 15 bases between. CDR1 is MGHRA, CDR2 YSYEKL, per germline. Synthesis of cDNA used 5'RACE (with 10-nucleotide random UMIs). TCRdb itself ran the 5' RACE reads through MiXCR, one entry per CDR3 protein. The sample shows more than 50,000 distinct CDR3 sequences, 7.5% to 9.5% of them seen only once. Stated time point: longitudinal time-point 3. Unsorted libraries were prepared from 2 million PBMCs held at -80 C. The sample consisted of PBMCs. The genes are TRBV4-1 and TRBJ2-1; D unresolved. The sequence came from a woman aged 40-49 years in good health. The CDR3 DNA follows: TGCGCCAGCAGCCAGTTGGGGATACGGAGCAATGAGCAGTTCTTC. It yields the protein CASSQLGIRSNEQFF.